This TCR beta chain was sequenced during a study of beta chain features in type 1 diabetes. Study outcomes and limitations: Within the patient group, naive, central memory and Treg TCRB repertoires appeared more similar to each other than within healthy donors. Patients and controls would share equally any PCR tilt toward shorter templates.

Points on this clone: What it binds is unknown.

Expressed TCRB transcripts were sequenced after all isolated RNA was converted to cDNA. Only in-frame clones appear in the TCRdb table, and some are missing; sequencing was by immunoSEQ multiplex PCR. The repertoire holds under 450,000 clones, with over 12% as singletons. The CDR3 extends over 18 amino acids. Germline loops: CDR1 SGHAT, CDR2 FQNNGV. With V trimmed by 1 base and J by 4 bases, 14 bases remained unmatched. V gene TRBV11-2 combines with J gene TRBJ2-5; the match to TRBD2 covers 8 bases. Material for sequencing was naive CD4+ T cells from blood. This receptor was taken from a woman between 18 and 29 years old in good health. The CDR3 coding sequence is TGTGCCAGCAGCTTAGCGCTGGGCTTAGCGGGATCGAGAGAGACCCAGTACTTC. Its protein product is CASSLALGLAGSRETQYF.